Reported below is one TCR beta chain. The antigen it recognizes is unknown. Within one base of it there is no much larger clone, and no base qualities were kept. TCRbeta CDR3 regions were amplified from genomic DNA by means of the immunoSEQ Assay, a bias-controlled multiplex PCR. The published analysis was carried out like this. The number of nucleated cells in each sample was estimated from the amplification of reference gene primers within the assay. Sequence reads were collapsed and filtered to measure the absolute abundance of every unique TCRbeta CDR3 rearrangement. For each sample, productive Simpson clonality was calculated as the square root of Simpson's diversity index across productive rearrangements. TCRdb took over this immuneACCESS table, retaining in-frame rearrangements with V and J assigned. Such tables are incomplete; in checked studies, under half of the missing clones stem from an unresolved V gene, and the remainder is unexplained. V and J calls and clone size are given by that table; D and trimming were obtained from the DNA. Here the sample has 300,000 to 400,000 clones; approximately 89% occur a single time. The ten largest clones capture 2% to 2.5% of the sample.

This entry is derived from a study of blood T cell repertoires in COVID-19 (TCRdb year 2020). Broadly, across the study: Samples covering the acute and convalescent phases of COVID-19 were provided by collaborators in the United States, Italy and Spain. The material from the prospective study consisted of cDNA or gDNA derived from T cells, B-cell-depleted T cells, or PBMCs. The dataset comprised deeply sampled blood TCRbeta repertoires from subjects exposed to, actively infected with, or recovered from COVID-19. A freely available public database, intended as a resource for researchers studying the immune response to SARS-CoV-2, is where the repertoires were released. The samples were drawn from two sources: the first 160 participants of the ongoing ImmuneRACE study, and 1,000 to 1,500 subjects contributed by 6 global collaborators. The sample metadata nearly always contained a de-identified subject ID, COVID-19 status, age in years and sex. HLA class I and class II types, where available, came from metadata supplied by the sample provider rather than from assay-based typing. Results and caveats for the whole study, not just this receptor: The quantity of clinical and demographic metadata differed by source and by participant and was supplied without curation.

At one collaborating source in Seattle, patients were enrolled during active infection and were followed longitudinally through the course of disease. Each collaborating institution followed its own protocols to collect whole blood in K2EDTA tubes. Collaborator samples were shipped for TCRbeta analysis as frozen whole blood, isolated PBMCs, or DNA extracted from either sample type. There are 18 amino acids in the CDR3, from cysteine to phenylalanine inclusive. The retained sequence is limited to the CDR3, 54 bases, with the frame set at the first base. At the junction V is shortened by 2 bases and J by 5 bases; bases outside the gene matches: 13. According to the germline V gene (reference sequence), CDR1 reads SGHKS and CDR2 reads YYEKEE.

Sequenced: peripheral blood. This chain is built from TRBV5-5 and TRBJ2-2; TRBD1 lines up with 9 middle nucleotides. The TCR originated in a woman in her sixties or seventies with COVID-19, enrolled during active disease. The DNA reads as follows: TGTGCCAGCAGCTTCCGGGCTACCGGGACAGGGATTACCGGGGAGCTGTTTTTT. Translated, this is CASSFRATGTGITGELFF.